This note documents a single T cell receptor (beta chain) sequence. Its recognized antigen is unknown. Base-call qualities are not available, and no considerably larger clone is one nucleotide away. Receptor amplification or capture employed the immunoSEQ multiplex PCR assay. For the multiplex PCR, a mixture combining 60 forward primers for TCR Vbeta segments and 13 reverse primers for TCR Jbeta segments was used. The CDR3 region of rearranged TCR beta genes was amplified from genomic DNA by a multiplex PCR assay. The Illumina HiSeq System was used to sequence the amplified TCR beta libraries as 87-base-pair reads. The original pipeline was this. A later analysis counted approximately 74 million unique TCR beta chains across the 650 to 700 repertoires, and 9 million to 14 million of these chains were shared by at least two donors. Raw reads were error-corrected and collapsed into unique sequences by a nearest-neighbor algorithm in which closely related sequences were merged to remove PCR and sequencing errors. CDR3 sequences were aligned to IMGT reference sequences to assign V, D and J gene segments. For a sequence to be retained, a match of at least six nucleotides to both a V gene segment and a J gene segment was required. Rearrangements were called productive when the CDR3 lacked stop codons and stayed in frame with V and J; all others were non-productive. Following IMGT convention, CDR3 was defined as the stretch from the second conserved V-encoded cysteine to the conserved J-encoded phenylalanine. Sequences without an unambiguous match to a single V gene segment were excluded from the earlier analysis of several hundred of the donors. In an earlier analysis of about 590 of the donors, a V segment was called functional when productive rearrangements were above 56.7%, and segregating when the standard deviation between donors exceeded 5%. A statistical classification framework was built for diagnosing cytomegalovirus status from the catalog of TCR beta chain sequences. In a later analysis, V and J genes were assigned by comparing TCR nucleotide sequences against IMGT/GENE-DB human TR gene sequences. Using the TCRdist pipeline, a later analysis assigned CDR3 sequences along with most-parsimonious VDJ recombination scenarios. A later analysis defined each TCR beta chain by its CDR3 amino acid sequence plus V-gene family, and excluded reads lacking a unique V-gene family. In a later analysis, fewer than 600 highly shared, low-generation-probability nucleotide sequences were removed to address suspected cross-contamination and a sequencing artifact. In a later analysis, a clonal expansion index was calculated for each public chain from normalized within-repertoire ranks of inferred template counts. A later analysis computed generation probabilities with a VDJ recombination model fitted to out-of-frame rearrangements, and checked the results against IGoR. In a later analysis, TCR-TCR, TCR-HLA and TCR-CMV co-occurrence was scored with hypergeometric tests, and a repertoire-size bias correction was applied to TCR pairs. To estimate false discovery rates, a later analysis permuted the HLA or CMV assignments 20 times. In a later analysis, co-occurring TCRs were grouped using DBSCAN, with TCRdist sequence similarity added in when clustering inside HLA-allele-positive subsets. Co-occurrence clustering excluded repertoires with fewer than 30,000 or more than 120,000 public chains, plus five with anomalous nucleotide sharing. Drawn from immuneACCESS, this table holds only the in-frame rearrangements with V and J called that TCRdb kept. Clones are partly lost; checked studies trace under half to an unresolved V gene and leave the rest unexplained. From that table come the V and J calls and clone size; the DNA was used to work out D and trimming. A total of around 100,000 clones appear in this sample, approximately 58% of them only once. The ten largest clones take up about 2.2% of the sample.

This specimen belongs to a study of cytomegalovirus exposure and HLA in healthy donors (dated by TCRdb to the late 2010s). For the wider study: In an earlier analysis of fewer than 750 of the donors, 250 to 300 Gb of sequence data and 100 million or so unique TCR beta sequences from 150 million to 200 million T cells were reported. A separate validation cohort of over 95 different subjects was used in addition to the roughly 700-subject first cohort. Across about 380 genotyped donors of the cohort, an average of roughly 250,000 unique TCR beta nucleotide sequences per donor were sequenced, and around 20% of those sequences were non-productive. About 280 gigabases of sequencing data and about 92 million unique TCR sequences made up an early release that covered 640 HLA-typed donors. The study combined high-throughput TCR immunosequencing, statistical association of individual TCRs with disease status, and machine learning to predict cytomegalovirus infection status. Typing coverage varied by locus: about 629-630 donors for A, B, C, DRB1 and DQB1; under 550 for DQA1; about 600 for DPA1; roughly 470 for DPB1. The genetic ancestry cluster associated with self-reported Caucasian donors included roughly 84% of the roughly 380 genotyped donors. Class I and class II HLA loci were covered by the typing at four-digit resolution. An earlier analysis of more than 450 of the donors used high-throughput TCR beta sequencing to judge whether each TCR beta V gene segment behaved as functional or pseudogenic. Rather than drawing on any new phenotypic data, the later analysis identified candidate immune exposures from TCR beta sequences and the way those sequences occurred across donors. Donor age, sex, ethnicity and CMV serostatus were compiled together with the repertoire data. Using immunosequencing, the study profiled T cell repertoires from some 670 subjects and related those repertoires to cytomegalovirus serostatus. A later genetic analysis used genome-wide SNP genotypes for 398 of the 666 donors, treating that subset as a discovery cohort. Four or five DR-DQ haplotypes were handled as single units for association and clustering because linkage in the cohort was strong. To study patterns of TCR occurrence, a later analysis re-analyzed previously published TCR beta repertoires from 600 to 750 donors and added high-resolution HLA genotyping. The study was designed to test whether signatures of past pathogen exposure could be identified by cataloging public T cell receptors. Every repertoire in the discovery cohort had been generated on one and the same sequencing platform.

Broader findings and caveats from the paper: While some public TCRs were present in many individuals, most TCR sequences turned up only very rarely across donors. In a later genetic analysis, a missense DCLRE1C variant was associated with V-gene and J-gene trimming of TCR beta chains, and the association was replicated in an independent cohort. Specific HLA alleles were associated with over 15,000 TCR beta sequences at a false discovery rate of 0.05 in a later analysis. A group of highly shared sequence variants was considered likely to be a technical artifact of the sequencing pipeline. The classifier was reported to diagnose cytomegalovirus status with high specificity and sensitivity in both the original cohort and the validation cohort. Compared with equally common non-associated chains, HLA-associated TCR beta chains in a later analysis were more clonally expanded and had lower generation probabilities. A further reported finding was that TCR beta sequences accurately predicted the HLA-A and HLA-B alleles for most subjects in the first cohort. Several of the top co-occurrence clusters appeared to be linked to parvovirus B19, influenza, CMV and Epstein-Barr virus, according to a later analysis. Only TCR beta chains were sequenced in this cohort, and the absence of alpha or paired-chain data limited detectable features. Because HLA typing was unavailable for some donors at each locus, only the typed subset was used in association tests. The authors suggested that the approach could potentially be extended to other disease states and immunological phenotypes. According to a later genetic analysis, donors in an Asian-associated ancestry cluster had fewer N-insertions in productive TCRs than the approximately 700-donor mean. Three of the identified cytomegalovirus-associated TCR beta chains were confirmed in vitro to be specific for cytomegalovirus antigens. The only immune exposure information available for the cohort was CMV serostatus. Because counts were too low, seventeen rarely observed V segments, including chromosome 9 orphons, were excluded from the earlier analysis of some 540 of the donors. In an earlier analysis of approximately 590 of the donors, most TCR beta V segments appeared in productive rearrangements about 87% or about 30% of the time, broadly matching IMGT annotations. When HLA alleles, especially DR and DQ, strongly co-occurred, attributing TCR associations to individual alleles was difficult. Correlated functional status among segregating V segments might be attributable to linkage disequilibrium, but an unknown experimental factor could not be ruled out. The study listed approximately 150 TCR beta chains as associated with cytomegalovirus. According to a later analysis, TCR association rates differed among HLA loci, with DRB1 alleles showing the most associated TCRs and HLA-C alleles showing the fewest. Sequencing depth was assumed to be roughly uniform across donors in the presence/absence analyses, though that assumption may not hold. According to a later analysis, most CMV-associated TCR beta chains appeared to be HLA-restricted, and the HLA associations seemed to be driven largely by CMV exposure.

The cohort comprised fewer than 700 healthy bone marrow donors. At the time of sampling, all cohort members were nominally healthy, though unrecorded immune exposures were likely present. The donor tested CMV seronegative and was one of the 352 seronegative cohort members. A peripheral blood sample was provided by each donor, and peripheral blood mononuclear cells were used for TCR beta sequencing. Genomic DNA extraction from the blood cell samples was performed with the Qiagen DNeasy Blood Extraction Kit. The sample consisted of PBMCs. This receptor was taken from a woman aged 25 to 39 in good health and CMV-seronegative.

The nucleotide sequence reads TGCGCCAGCAGCCCGGGAAACAGCGGGATGGCAGATACGCAGTATTTT. This sequence encodes CASSPGNSGMADTQYF. The chain links TRBV5-1 with TRBJ2-3, with 7 junctional bases fitting TRBD2. Reading from cysteine to phenylalanine, the CDR3 counts 16 amino acids. Solely the CDR3 DNA is kept, with 48 bases framed from the first base. Sequences SGHRS (CDR1) and YFSETQ (CDR2) are obtained from the germline V gene. Compared with germline, V lacks 4 bases and J lacks 4 bases; bases without a gene match: 12.